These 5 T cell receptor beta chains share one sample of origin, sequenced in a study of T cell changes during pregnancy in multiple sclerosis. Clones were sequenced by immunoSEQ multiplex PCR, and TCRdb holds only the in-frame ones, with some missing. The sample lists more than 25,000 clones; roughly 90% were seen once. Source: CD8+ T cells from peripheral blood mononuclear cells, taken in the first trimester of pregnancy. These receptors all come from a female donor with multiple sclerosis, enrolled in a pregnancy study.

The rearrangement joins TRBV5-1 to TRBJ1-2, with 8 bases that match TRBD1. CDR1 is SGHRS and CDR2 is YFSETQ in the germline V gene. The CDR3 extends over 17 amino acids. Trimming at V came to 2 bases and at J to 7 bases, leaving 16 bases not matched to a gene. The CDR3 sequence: CASSFGQGVQQGVGYTF. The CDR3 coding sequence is TGCGCCAGCAGCTTCGGACAGGGTGTTCAACAAGGCGTTGGCTACACCTTC.

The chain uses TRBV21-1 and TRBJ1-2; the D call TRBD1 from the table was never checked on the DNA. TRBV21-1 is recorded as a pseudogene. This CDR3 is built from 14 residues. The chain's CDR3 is CASSSPGTGDGYTF. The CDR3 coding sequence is TGTGCCAGCAGCTCTCCCGGGACAGGGGATGGCTACACCTTC.

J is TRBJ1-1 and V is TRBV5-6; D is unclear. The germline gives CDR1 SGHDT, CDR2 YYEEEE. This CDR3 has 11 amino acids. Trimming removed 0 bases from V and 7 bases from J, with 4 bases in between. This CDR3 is CASSLGSEAFF. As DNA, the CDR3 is TGTGCCAGCAGCTTGGGGAGTGAAGCTTTCTTT.

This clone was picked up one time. In DNA form, the CDR3 reads TGTGCCACCAGCAGAGAAGGGGGCGGCGGGGAGCTGTTTTTT. It codes for CATSREGGGGELFF. The chain links TRBV15 to TRBJ2-2; 7 bases align to TRBD1. The germline V gene has CDR1 LNHNV and CDR2 YYDKDF (reference sequence). There are 14 residues in the CDR3. J was trimmed by 7 bases and V by 0 bases; bases with no gene match: 2.

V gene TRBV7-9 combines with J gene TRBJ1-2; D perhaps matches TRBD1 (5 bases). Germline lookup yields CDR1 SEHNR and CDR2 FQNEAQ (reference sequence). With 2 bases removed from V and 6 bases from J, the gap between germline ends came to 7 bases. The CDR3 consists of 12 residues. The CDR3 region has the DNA TGTGCCAGCAGCTTACAGGGTCATGGCTACACCTTC. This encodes CASSLQGHGYTF.